The clone carrying this TCR beta chain was recorded at least ten times. Its target is unknown. Uncontrolled infection, other autoimmune disease, pregnancy or lactation led to exclusion. This entry is derived from a study of T cells in Graves' hyperthyroidism and ophthalmopathy. Study information: The initial diagnosis was the point when peripheral blood was collected, ahead of any treatment. Study-wide findings and caveats: It was a median 6.5 months before onset that the model predicted ophthalmopathy.

Amplified TCR beta CDR3 regions derived from RNA transcripts. TCR CDR3 underwent first-round RT-PCR with the HTBI primer set. One entry per CDR3 protein results from TCRdb running MiXCR on the multiplex PCR reads. The top ten clones hold around 4% of a sample with hundreds of thousands of distinct CDR3 sequences, 14% to 15% of them seen once. CDR3 size: 14 residues. The germline V and J ends were trimmed by 4 bases and 6 bases, with 13 bases remaining between them. Per the germline V gene, CDR1 is SNHLY and CDR2 is FYNNEI. The sample was blood. The TCR sequence derives from a woman aged 40 to 55 with Graves' ophthalmopathy. This chain connects TRBV2 to TRBJ2-1; D perhaps matches TRBD2 (6 bases). The CDR3 protein is CASSGAGMANEQFF. The CDR3 nucleotides are TGTGCCAGCAGTGGGGCGGGAATGGCCAATGAGCAGTTCTTC.